The entry below gives a single TCR beta chain sequence along with its context. It was during active infection that Seattle patients were enrolled and then longitudinally followed. The sample belongs to a study of blood T cell repertoires in COVID-19. Across the whole study: Samples of COVID-19 (acute and convalescent) were obtained from the United States, Italy and Spain. The cDNA or gDNA used as material had been derived from T cells, B-cell-depleted T cells, or PBMCs.

Germline V gene lookup returns CDR1 LNHNV and CDR2 YYDKDF (reference sequence). Germline trimming cut 3 bases from V and 3 bases from J; bases unmatched to any gene: 1. The CDR3 runs 14 residues. Original methodology: Reference gene primers were amplified, and this amplification served to estimate nucleated cell counts. TCRdb keeps only in-frame clones here, not all; method: immunoSEQ multiplex PCR. V and J calls and clone size are as listed in that table; D and trimming were resolved from the DNA. The data hold some 360,000 clones, with around 90% observed a single time. The chain is built from TRBV15 and TRBJ1-2; 10 bases are a match to TRBD1. The TCR originated in a woman aged 55-70 years with COVID-19, enrolled during active disease. Sequencing was carried out using peripheral blood. CDR3 in amino acids: CATSSGTGDYGYTF. In DNA, the CDR3 is TGTGCCACCAGCAGCGGGACAGGGGACTATGGCTACACCTTC.